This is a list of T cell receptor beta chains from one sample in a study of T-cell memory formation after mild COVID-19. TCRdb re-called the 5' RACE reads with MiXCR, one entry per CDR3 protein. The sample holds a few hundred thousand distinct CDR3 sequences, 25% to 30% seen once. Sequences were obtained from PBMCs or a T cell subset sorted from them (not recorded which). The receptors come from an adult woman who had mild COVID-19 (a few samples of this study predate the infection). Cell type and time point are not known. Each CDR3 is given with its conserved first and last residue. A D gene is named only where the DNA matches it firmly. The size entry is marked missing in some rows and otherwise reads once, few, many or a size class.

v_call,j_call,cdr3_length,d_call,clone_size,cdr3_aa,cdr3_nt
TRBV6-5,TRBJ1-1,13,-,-,CASTRQLNTEAFF,TGTGCCAGCACCAGACAGTTGAACACTGAAGCTTTCTTT
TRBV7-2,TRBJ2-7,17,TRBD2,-,CASSLSAGGLEGYEQYF,TGTGCCAGCAGCTTATCTGCGGGGGGGCTGGAGGGCTACGAGCAGTACTTC
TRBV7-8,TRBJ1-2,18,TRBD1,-,CASSLGHRDSLPSYGYTF,TGTGCCAGCAGCTTAGGCCATCGGGACAGTTTACCCTCCTATGGCTACACCTTC
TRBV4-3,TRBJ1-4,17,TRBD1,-,CASSQEKQGFLYEKLFF,TGCGCCAGCAGCCAAGAAAAACAGGGGTTCTTATATGAAAAACTGTTTTTT
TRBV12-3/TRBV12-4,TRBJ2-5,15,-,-,CASSLGGGAQGTQYF,TGTGCCAGCAGTTTAGGTGGCGGGGCGCAAGGGACCCAGTACTTC
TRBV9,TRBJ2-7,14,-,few,CASSVLGSSYEQYF,TGTGCCAGCAGCGTACTCGGGAGCTCCTACGAGCAGTACTTC
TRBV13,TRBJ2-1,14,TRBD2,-,CASIRLAGGNEQFF,TGTGCCAGCATCCGACTAGCGGGAGGTAATGAGCAGTTCTTC
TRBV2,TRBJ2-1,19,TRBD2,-,CASSGGVNAGATSYNEQFF,TGTGCCAGCAGCGGGGGGGTTAACGCGGGGGCCACCTCCTACAATGAGCAGTTCTTC
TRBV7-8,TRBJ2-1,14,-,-,CASSLRETYNEQFF,TGTGCCAGCAGCTTACGTGAGACATACAATGAGCAGTTCTTC
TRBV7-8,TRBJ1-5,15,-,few,CASSNSRDIYQPQHF,TGTGCCAGCAGCAATTCCCGGGACATTTATCAGCCCCAGCATTTT
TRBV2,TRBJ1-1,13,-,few,CASNWEGVAEAFF,TGTGCCAGCAACTGGGAGGGTGTTGCTGAAGCTTTCTTT
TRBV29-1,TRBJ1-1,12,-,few,CSVEMFTREAFF,TGCAGCGTTGAGATGTTTACGCGGGAAGCTTTCTTT
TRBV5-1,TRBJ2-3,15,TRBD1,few,CASSYTGARTDTQYF,TGCGCCAGCAGCTACACAGGGGCCCGCACAGATACGCAGTATTTT
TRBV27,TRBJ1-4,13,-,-,CASSRSYNEKLFF,TGTGCCAGCAGTCGAAGTTATAATGAAAAACTGTTTTTT
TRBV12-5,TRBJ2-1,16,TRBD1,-,CASGSLTGKIYNEQFF,TGTGCTAGTGGATCCCTGACAGGGAAAATTTACAATGAGCAGTTCTTC
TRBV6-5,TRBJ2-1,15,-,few,CASRSEGRSSSEQFF,TGTGCCAGCAGGTCTGAAGGGAGATCTTCCAGTGAGCAGTTCTTC
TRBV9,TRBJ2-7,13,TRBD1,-,CASSGPTGAEQYF,TGTGCCAGCAGCGGCCCGACAGGGGCCGAGCAGTACTTC
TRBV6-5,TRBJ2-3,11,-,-,CASERADTQYF,TGTGCCAGCGAGAGGGCAGATACGCAGTATTTT
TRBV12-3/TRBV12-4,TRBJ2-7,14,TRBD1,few,CASSLRQGQYEQYF,TGTGCCAGCAGTCTTCGACAGGGACAATACGAGCAGTACTTC
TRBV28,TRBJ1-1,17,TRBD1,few,CASRGTVGDSELTEAFF,TGTGCCAGCCGGGGGACAGTCGGGGACAGTGAACTCACTGAAGCTTTCTTT
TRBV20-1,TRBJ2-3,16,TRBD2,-,CSARDTLAGVPGTQYF,TGCAGTGCTAGAGATACACTAGCGGGGGTGCCGGGTACGCAGTATTTT
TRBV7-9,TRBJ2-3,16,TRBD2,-,CASSLNSGGRTDTQYF,TGTGCCAGCAGCCTCAATAGCGGGGGGCGCACAGATACGCAGTATTTT
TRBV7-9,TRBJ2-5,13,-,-,CASGGEGGKTQYF,TGTGCCAGCGGGGGCGAGGGGGGGAAGACCCAGTACTTC
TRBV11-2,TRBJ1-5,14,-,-,CASSLLDSNQPQHF,TGTGCCAGCAGCTTACTGGATAGCAATCAGCCCCAGCATTTT
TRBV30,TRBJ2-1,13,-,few,CAWSGTSIDEQFF,TGTGCCTGGTCCGGGACCAGTATTGATGAGCAGTTCTTC
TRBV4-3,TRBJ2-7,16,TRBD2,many,CASSQDGLAGDYEQYF,TGCGCCAGCAGCCAAGATGGTCTAGCGGGAGACTACGAGCAGTACTTC
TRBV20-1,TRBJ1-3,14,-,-,CSAWGRSSGNTIYF,TGCAGTGCTTGGGGGAGAAGCTCTGGAAACACCATATATTTT
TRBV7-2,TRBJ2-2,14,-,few,CASRLGGQAGELFF,TGTGCCAGCAGGCTCGGAGGGCAGGCCGGGGAGCTGTTTTTT
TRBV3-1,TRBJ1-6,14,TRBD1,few,CASSMGQGNSPLHF,TGTGCCAGCAGCATGGGACAGGGTAATTCACCCCTCCACTTT
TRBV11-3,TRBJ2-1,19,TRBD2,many,CASSLAGGPMQGPYNEQFF,TGTGCCAGCAGCTTAGCGGGAGGGCCAATGCAGGGGCCTTACAATGAGCAGTTCTTC
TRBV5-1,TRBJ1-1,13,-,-,CASSFGSDTEAFF,TGCGCCAGCAGCTTCGGGTCGGACACTGAAGCTTTCTTT
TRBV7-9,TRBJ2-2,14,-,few,CASSPRERNGELFF,TGTGCCAGCAGTCCCCGGGAGAGGAACGGGGAGCTGTTTTTT
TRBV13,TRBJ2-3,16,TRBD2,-,CASSHPERGGADTQYF,TGTGCCAGCAGCCACCCCGAGCGCGGGGGGGCAGATACGCAGTATTTT
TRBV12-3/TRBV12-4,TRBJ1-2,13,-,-,CASSFSGLYGYTF,TGTGCCAGCAGTTTCAGTGGGCTGTATGGCTACACCTTC
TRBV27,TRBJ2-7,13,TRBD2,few,CASSGGGAYEQYF,TGTGCCAGCAGTGGCGGGGGAGCCTACGAGCAGTACTTC
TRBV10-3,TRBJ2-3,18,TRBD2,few,CAISESSLLAGGRRTQYF,TGTGCCATCAGTGAGTCCTCCCTACTAGCGGGAGGCCGACGGACGCAGTATTTT
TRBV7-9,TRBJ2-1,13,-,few,CASSFPAHNEQFF,TGTGCCAGCAGCTTCCCCGCCCACAATGAGCAGTTCTTC
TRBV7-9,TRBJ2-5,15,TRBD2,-,CASSRTSGTKETQYF,TGTGCCAGCAGCCGGACTAGCGGGACGAAAGAGACCCAGTACTTC
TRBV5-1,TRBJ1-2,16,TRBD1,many,CASSLQGGINNYGYTF,TGCGCCAGCAGCTTGCAGGGGGGTATTAATAACTATGGCTACACCTTC
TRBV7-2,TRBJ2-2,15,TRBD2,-,CASGAVAGVTGELFF,TGTGCCAGCGGCGCGGTAGCGGGTGTTACCGGGGAGCTGTTTTTT
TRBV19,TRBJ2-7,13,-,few,CASSPGAGYEQYF,TGTGCCAGTAGCCCCGGGGCGGGCTACGAGCAGTACTTC
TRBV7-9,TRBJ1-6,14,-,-,CASSLVQGGSPLHF,TGTGCCAGCAGCCTGGTACAGGGAGGGTCACCCCTCCACTTT
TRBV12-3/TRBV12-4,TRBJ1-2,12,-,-,CASSPTGPGYTF,TGTGCCAGCAGCCCAACAGGCCCGGGCTACACCTTC
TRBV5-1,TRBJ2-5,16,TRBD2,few,CASSWGTTSAPETQYF,TGCGCCAGCAGTTGGGGGACTACTAGCGCGCCGGAGACCCAGTACTTC
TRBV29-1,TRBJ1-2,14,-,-,CSAQQSGREVGYTF,TGCAGCGCCCAGCAGTCCGGCAGGGAGGTTGGCTACACCTTC
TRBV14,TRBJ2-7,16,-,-,CASSLFSGISTYEQYF,TGTGCCAGCAGCCTTTTTTCCGGGATTTCAACCTACGAGCAGTACTTC
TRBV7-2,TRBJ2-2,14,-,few,CASSLARSTGELFF,TGTGCCAGCAGCTTAGCGCGAAGCACCGGGGAGCTGTTTTTT
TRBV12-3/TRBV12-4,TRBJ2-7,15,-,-,CASSPQGLASYEQYF,TGTGCCAGCAGTCCCCAGGGGCTAGCCTCCTACGAGCAGTACTTC